The entry below describes one T cell receptor beta chain. With 60 Vbeta and 13 Jbeta primers, the PCR was carried out. Sequencing used immunoSEQ multiplex PCR; TCRdb keeps in-frame clones, though not all of them. This sample's clone table lists about 130,000 clones. This sample is drawn from a study of cytomegalovirus exposure and HLA in healthy donors. Study-level information: A preliminary data release comprised around 90 million unique TCRs obtained from HLA-typed donors.

In germline, CDR1 is SGHRS, CDR2 YFSETQ. The CDR3 spans 14 residues. The J segment lost 2 bases and the V segment lost 3 bases, leaving 2 bases of the junction unmatched. The sequence came from a man younger than 35 in good health and CMV-seronegative. Sequenced material: PBMCs. V gene TRBV5-1 combines with J gene TRBJ1-2; TRBD1 matches at 9 bases. CDR3 in amino acids: CASSWGTGNYGYTF. CDR3 nucleotides: TGCGCCAGCAGCTGGGGGACAGGGAACTATGGCTACACCTTC.